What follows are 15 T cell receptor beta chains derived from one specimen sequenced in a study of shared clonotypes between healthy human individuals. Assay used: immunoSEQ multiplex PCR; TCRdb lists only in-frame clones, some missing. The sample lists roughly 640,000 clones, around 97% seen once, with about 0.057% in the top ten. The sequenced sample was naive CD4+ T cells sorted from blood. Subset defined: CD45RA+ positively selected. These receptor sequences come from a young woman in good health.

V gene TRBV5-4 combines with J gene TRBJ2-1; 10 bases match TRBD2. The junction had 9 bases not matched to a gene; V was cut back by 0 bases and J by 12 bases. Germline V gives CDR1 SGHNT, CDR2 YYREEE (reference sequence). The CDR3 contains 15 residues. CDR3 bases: TGTGCCAGCAGCTTGGCTGCTAGCGGGAGATTGAGGCAGTTCTTC. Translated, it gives CASSLAASGRLRQFF.

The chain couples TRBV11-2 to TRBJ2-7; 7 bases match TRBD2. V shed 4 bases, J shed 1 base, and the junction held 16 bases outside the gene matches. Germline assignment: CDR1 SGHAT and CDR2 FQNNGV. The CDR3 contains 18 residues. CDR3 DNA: TGTGCCAGCAGCTCGATTAGGAGTTTGGGAGGGCCGTCCTACGAGCAGTACTTC. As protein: CASSSIRSLGGPSYEQYF.

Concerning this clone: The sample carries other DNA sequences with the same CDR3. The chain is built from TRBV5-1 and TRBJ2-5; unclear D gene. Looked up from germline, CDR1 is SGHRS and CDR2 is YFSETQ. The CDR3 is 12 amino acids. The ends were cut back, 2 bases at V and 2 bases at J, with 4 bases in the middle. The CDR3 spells CASSLQQETQYF. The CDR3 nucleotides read TGCGCCAGCAGCTTACAGCAAGAGACCCAGTACTTC.

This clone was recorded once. The CDR3 is CAISGLVNTEAFF. In nucleotides, the CDR3 is TGTGCCATCAGTGGCCTGGTTAACACTGAAGCTTTCTTT. The J gene is TRBJ1-1, the V gene TRBV10-3; D remains unclear. This CDR3 has 13 residues. V lost 4 bases, J lost 2 bases, and 8 bases lay in between. CDR1 is ENHRY, CDR2 SYGVKD, per germline.

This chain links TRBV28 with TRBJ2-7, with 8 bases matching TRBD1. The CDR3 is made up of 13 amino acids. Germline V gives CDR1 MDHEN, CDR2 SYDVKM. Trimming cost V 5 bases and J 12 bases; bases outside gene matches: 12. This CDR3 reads CASSAAPGGRRYF. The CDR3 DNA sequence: TGTGCCAGCAGTGCCGCACCAGGGGGCAGGCGGTACTTC.

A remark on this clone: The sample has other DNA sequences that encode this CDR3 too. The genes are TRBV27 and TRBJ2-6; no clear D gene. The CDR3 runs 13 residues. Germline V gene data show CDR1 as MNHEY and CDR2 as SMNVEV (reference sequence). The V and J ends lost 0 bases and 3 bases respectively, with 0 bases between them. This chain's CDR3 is CASSLSGANVLTF. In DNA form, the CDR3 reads TGTGCCAGCAGTTTATCTGGGGCCAACGTCCTGACTTTC.

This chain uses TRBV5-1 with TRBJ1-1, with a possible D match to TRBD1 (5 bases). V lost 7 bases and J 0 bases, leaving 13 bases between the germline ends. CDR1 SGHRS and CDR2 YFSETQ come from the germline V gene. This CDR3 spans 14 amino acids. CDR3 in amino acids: CASELGGVNTEAFF. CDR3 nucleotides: TGCGCCAGCGAGCTTGGAGGGGTGAACACTGAAGCTTTCTTT.

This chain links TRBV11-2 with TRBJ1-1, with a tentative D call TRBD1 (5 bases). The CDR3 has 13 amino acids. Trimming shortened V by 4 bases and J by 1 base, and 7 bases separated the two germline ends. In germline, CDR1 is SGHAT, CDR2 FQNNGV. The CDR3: CASSWDGNTEAFF. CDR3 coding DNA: TGTGCCAGCAGCTGGGACGGGAACACTGAAGCTTTCTTT.

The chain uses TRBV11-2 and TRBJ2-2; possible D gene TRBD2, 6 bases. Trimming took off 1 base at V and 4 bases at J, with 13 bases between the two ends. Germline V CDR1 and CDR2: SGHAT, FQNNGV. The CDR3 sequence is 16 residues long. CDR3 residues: CASSLVGGESTGELFF. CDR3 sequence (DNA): TGTGCCAGCAGCTTAGTGGGGGGAGAGAGCACCGGGGAGCTGTTTTTT. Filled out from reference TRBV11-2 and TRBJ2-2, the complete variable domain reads EAGVAQSPRYKIIEKRQSVAFWCNPISGHATLYWYQQILGQGPKLLIQFQNNGVVDDSQLPKDRFSAERLKGVDSTLKIQPAKLEDSAVYLCASSLVGGESTGELFFGEGSRLTVL.

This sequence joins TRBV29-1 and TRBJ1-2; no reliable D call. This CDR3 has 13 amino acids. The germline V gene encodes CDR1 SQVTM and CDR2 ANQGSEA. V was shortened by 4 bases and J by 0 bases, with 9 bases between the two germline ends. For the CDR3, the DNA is TGCAGCGTTGGTGTAGAAACTAACTATGGCTACACCTTC. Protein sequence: CSVGVETNYGYTF.

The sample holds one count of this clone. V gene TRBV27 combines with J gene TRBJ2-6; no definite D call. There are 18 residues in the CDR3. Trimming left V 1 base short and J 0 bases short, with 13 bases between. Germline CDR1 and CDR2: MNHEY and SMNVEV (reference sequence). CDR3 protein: CASSLFGVRVSGANVLTF. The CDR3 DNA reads TGTGCCAGCAGTTTATTCGGCGTGCGAGTCTCTGGGGCCAACGTCCTGACTTTC.

DNA for the CDR3: TGTGCCAGCTCACCAATGAGGGACGGAGGTCAGCCCCAGCATTTT. Amino acids: CASSPMRDGGQPQHF. The genes are TRBV18 and TRBJ1-5; possible D gene TRBD1, 5 bases. Trimming took 2 bases from V and 6 from J, leaving 14 bases between them. The germline CDR1 and CDR2 sequences are KGHSH and LQKENI. The CDR3 spans 15 residues. The full variable domain, in which reference TRBV18 and TRBJ1-5 provide the parts outside the CDR3, is NAGVMQNPRHLVRRRGQEARLRCSPMKGHSHVYWYRQLPEEGLKFMVYLQKENIIDESGMPKERFSAEFPKEGPSILRIQQVVRGDSAAYFCASSPMRDGGQPQHFGDGTRLSIL.

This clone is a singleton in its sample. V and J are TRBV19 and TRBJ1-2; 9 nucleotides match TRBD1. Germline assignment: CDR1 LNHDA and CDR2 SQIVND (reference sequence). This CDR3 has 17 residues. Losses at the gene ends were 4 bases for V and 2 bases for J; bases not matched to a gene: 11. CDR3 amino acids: CASSKPGQGYRNYGYTF. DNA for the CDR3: TGTGCCAGTAGTAAGCCGGGACAGGGATACCGGAACTATGGCTACACCTTC.

The CDR3 loop is CASMDPKYEQYF. In DNA, the CDR3 is TGTGCCAGCATGGATCCTAAGTACGAGCAGTACTTC. The V call is TRBV7-9, the J call TRBJ2-7, with D hard to call. The germline V gene has CDR1 SEHNR and CDR2 FQNEAQ (reference sequence). The CDR3 loop spans 12 amino acids. The V end was cut by 7 bases, the J end by 4 bases, with 11 bases between.

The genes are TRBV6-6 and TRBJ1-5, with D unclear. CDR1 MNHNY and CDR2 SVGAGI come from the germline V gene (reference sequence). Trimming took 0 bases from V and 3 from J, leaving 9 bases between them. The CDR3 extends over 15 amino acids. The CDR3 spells CASSYSMRVNQPQHF. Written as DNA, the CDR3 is TGTGCCAGCAGTTACTCGATGAGGGTCAATCAGCCCCAGCATTTT.